This T cell receptor (beta chain) was profiled in a study of cytomegalovirus exposure and HLA in healthy donors. Study-level points and caveats: Later analysis reportedly placed an Asian-associated ancestry cluster below the approximately 680-donor mean in N-insertions. With further analysis later on, most CMV-associated TCR beta chains appeared HLA-restricted.

Unrecorded immune exposure was likely among donors, who were nominally healthy when sampled. Concerning this clone: Its antigen is not known.

Vbeta (60) and Jbeta (13) primers were used in the PCR. Assay used: immunoSEQ multiplex PCR; TCRdb lists only in-frame clones, some missing. This table has 150,000 to 200,000 clones, about 84% appearing once. This CDR3 has 13 residues. After removal of 10 bases from V and 3 bases from J, the junction contained 5 bases not matched to a gene. The V gene's germline CDR1 is SNHLY and CDR2 FYNNEI. The TCR sequence derives from a man between 18 and 29 years old in good health and CMV-seronegative. This rearrangement joins TRBV2 to TRBJ2-1; TRBD2 aligns across 8 bases. The source material was PBMCs. CDR3 bases: TGTGCCACGACTAGCGCCAACTACAATGAGCAGTTCTTC. This encodes CATTSANYNEQFF.